This TCR beta chain was sequenced during a study of OX40 agonist ivuxolimab in advanced cancers. Study background: Patients receiving dose escalation had hepatocellular carcinoma, melanoma, renal cell or head and neck cancer.

Sequencing was performed with immunoSEQ multiplex PCR; in TCRdb, only in-frame clones are kept and a portion is missing. This sample has roughly 50,000 clones, with around 88% found just once. Germline-derived CDR1 and CDR2 are MDHEN and SYDVKM. The CDR3 is made up of 12 amino acids. With 5 bases removed from V and 9 bases from J, the gap between germline ends came to 13 bases. The chain joins TRBV28 to TRBJ2-5; D may be TRBD1 (6 bases). The receptor was isolated from an adult with an advanced solid tumor such as melanoma, head and neck, liver or kidney cancer. The sequencing used CD4+ or CD8+ T cells sorted from blood, collected in a trial of the OX40 agonist ivuxolimab. CDR3 sequence (DNA): TGTGCCAGCAGTAACACAGGGTTAGCCCAGTACTTC. Residues: CASSNTGLAQYF.